A single sample gave rise to the 22 T cell receptor beta chains below, sequenced in a study of T cell responses to AZD1222 COVID-19 vaccine. Measured with immunoSEQ multiplex PCR; TCRdb has only the in-frame clones, and not every one. The sample records 110,000 to 150,000 clones, more than 75% being singletons. Sequencing was performed on peripheral blood, taken 28 days after the second AZD1222 dose. The origin of the receptors is an adult who received the AZD1222 COVID-19 vaccine.

V is TRBV9 and J is TRBJ2-2, with D unclear. CDR3 length: 16 amino acids. Deletions cut 4 bases from V and 0 bases from J, with 13 bases between. CDR1 and CDR2 from the germline V gene are SGDLS and YYNGEE. Here the CDR3 reads CASSTLKTTNTGELFF. The CDR3 DNA reads TGTGCCAGCAGCACCCTTAAAACTACGAACACCGGGGAGCTGTTTTTT.

This rearrangement joins TRBV6-5 to TRBJ2-3; 7 nucleotides line up with TRBD2. There are 15 residues in the CDR3. V lost 2 bases, J lost 5 bases, and 7 bases stayed unmatched. Germline CDR1 reads MNHEY; CDR2 reads SVGAGI. CDR3 loop: CASSYPMGTKDTQYF. CDR3 bases: TGTGCCAGCAGTTACCCTATGGGGACTAAAGATACGCAGTATTTT.

The chain uses TRBV7-2 and TRBJ2-7, with 7 bases lining up with TRBD2. This CDR3 comprises 14 residues. With V trimmed by 5 bases and J by 4 bases, 8 bases remained unmatched. The germline V gene encodes CDR1 SGHTA and CDR2 FQGNSA. The chain's CDR3 is CASSRLAQRYEQYF. CDR3 nucleotide sequence: TGTGCCAGCAGCAGACTAGCACAGAGGTACGAGCAGTACTTC.

This clone is a singleton in its sample. The chain couples TRBV7-9 to TRBJ1-2, with 12 nucleotides matching TRBD1. Germline V CDR1 and CDR2: SEHNR, FQNEAQ (reference sequence). This CDR3 spans 18 amino acids. Trimming at V came to 4 bases and at J to 5 bases, leaving 14 bases not matched to a gene. As DNA, the CDR3 is TGTGCCAGCAGCTCCCCACGGGACAGGGGGCTACCTTCTTATGGCTACACCTTC. Translation: CASSSPRDRGLPSYGYTF.

The rearrangement joins TRBV9 to TRBJ1-2; D possibly corresponds to TRBD1 (5 bases). V was trimmed by 0 bases and J by 5 bases, leaving 11 bases between them. CDR1 is SGDLS, CDR2 YYNGEE, per germline. The CDR3 has 14 amino acids. CDR3 sequence: CASSVGAGAYGYTF. The CDR3 DNA follows: TGTGCCAGCAGCGTAGGGGCCGGGGCTTATGGCTACACCTTC.

The chain employs TRBV5-3 and TRBJ2-3; D is unclear. TRBV5-3 falls under the ORF class, with uncertain function. Trimming shortened V by 5 bases and J by 0 bases, and 4 bases separated the two germline ends. This CDR3 contains 12 residues. CDR3 DNA sequence: TGTGCCAGAAGTGCCAGCACAGATACGCAGTATTTT. Translating gives CARSASTDTQYF.

The chain couples TRBV27 to TRBJ1-3; D may be TRBD1 (5 bases). Trimming took 5 bases from V and 4 from J, leaving 12 bases between them. Germline lookup yields CDR1 MNHEY and CDR2 SMNVEV (reference sequence). The CDR3 is 14 residues long. In DNA form, the CDR3 reads TGTGCCAGCAGTCCAGGGACCGCCGGAAACACCATATATTTT. This translates into CASSPGTAGNTIYF.

J is TRBJ2-7 and V is TRBV11-2, with a weak D call TRBD2 (7 bases). Trimming took off 1 base at V and 5 bases at J, with 18 bases between the two ends. The germline V gene encodes CDR1 SGHAT and CDR2 FQNNGV. This CDR3 is built from 16 residues. This CDR3 is CASSLGGGRKDHEQYF. Here the CDR3 DNA reads TGTGCCAGCAGCTTAGGCGGGGGCCGAAAGGACCACGAGCAGTACTTC.

This chain links TRBV5-4 with TRBJ1-1, with 7 bases that match TRBD1. J was trimmed by 5 bases and V by 3 bases; bases with no gene match: 7. The CDR3 is made up of 14 amino acids. Germline CDR1 SGHNT, CDR2 YYREEE (reference sequence). Written as DNA, the CDR3 is TGTGCCAGCAGCTCGCGACAGGGTAGGACTGAAGCTTTCTTT. It yields the protein CASSSRQGRTEAFF.

The chain links TRBV7-2 to TRBJ1-6; D is ambiguous. The CDR3 consists of 16 residues. The V gene lost 2 bases and the J gene lost 6 bases, with 14 bases spanning the gap. Germline-derived CDR1 and CDR2 are SGHTA and FQGNSA. CDR3 nucleotide sequence: TGTGCCAGCAGCTTACAGTCGGCGCTACCTAATTCACCCCTCCACTTT. Translating it yields CASSLQSALPNSPLHF.

The gene calls are TRBV6-5 and TRBJ1-3; D gene unclear. V dropped 8 bases and J dropped 0 bases, with 11 bases sitting between them. This CDR3 is 14 amino acids long. Germline CDR1 MNHEY, CDR2 SVGAGI. CDR3 in amino acids: CASGRAHSGNTIYF. Here the CDR3 DNA reads TGTGCCAGCGGACGGGCCCACTCTGGAAACACCATATATTTT.

The genes are TRBV11-2 and TRBJ1-5; a weak D match, TRBD1 (6 bases). This CDR3 has 15 amino acids. Germline-derived CDR1 and CDR2 are SGHAT and FQNNGV. The V end lost 3 bases, the J end lost 0 bases, and 9 bases lay between the germline ends. The CDR3 DNA follows: TGTGCCAGCAGCTTGGGACAAATTAGCAATCAGCCCCAGCATTTT. The encoded protein is CASSLGQISNQPQHF.

The chain uses TRBV19 and TRBJ2-7; 9 nucleotides align to TRBD1. CDR3 size: 13 residues. Trimming at V came to 7 bases and at J to 2 bases, leaving 3 bases not matched to a gene. CDR1 and CDR2 from the germline V gene are LNHDA and SQIVND (reference sequence). The DNA for the CDR3 is TGTGCCAGTAAGGGACAGGGAACCTACGAGCAGTACTTC. Translated: CASKGQGTYEQYF.

The V and J genes are TRBV7-9 and TRBJ2-7, with 7 bases matching TRBD1. There are 14 residues in the CDR3. From germline, CDR1 is SEHNR and CDR2 FQNEAQ (reference sequence). The ends lost 5 bases at V and 3 bases at J; junction bases unmatched: 7. The CDR3 bases are TGTGCCAGCAGCCCTCCGGGACAGTTCTACGAGCAGTACTTC. Its protein product is CASSPPGQFYEQYF. Filled out from reference TRBV7-9 and TRBJ2-7, the complete variable domain reads DTGVSQNPRHKITKRGQNVTFRCDPISEHNRLYWYRQTLGQGPEFLTYFQNEAQLEKSRLLSDRFSAERPKGSFSTLEIQRTEQGDSAMYLCASSPPGQFYEQYFGPGTRLTVT.

The V gene is TRBV19, the J gene TRBJ1-5; D is possibly TRBD1 (5 bases). V dropped 10 bases and J dropped 0 bases, with 16 bases sitting between them. There are 15 residues in the CDR3. Germline V CDR1 and CDR2: LNHDA, SQIVND (reference sequence). CDR3 sequence reads: CATGGRADSNQPQHF. The CDR3 DNA follows: TGTGCCACGGGGGGGAGGGCAGATAGCAATCAGCCCCAGCATTTT.

The gene calls are TRBV5-1 and TRBJ2-1; 8 nucleotides match TRBD1. CDR1 is SGHRS, CDR2 YFSETQ, per germline. Trimming took 2 bases from V and 2 from J; bases not matched to a gene: 3. This CDR3 has 15 amino acids. In DNA, the CDR3 is TGCGCCAGCAGCTTTCAGGGGGCAGCCTACAATGAGCAGTTCTTC. It encodes CASSFQGAAYNEQFF.

This clone was counted a single time. V usage is TRBV4-1 and J usage is TRBJ2-5, with 10 bases lining up with TRBD2. The germline CDR1 and CDR2 sequences are MGHRA and YSYEKL. CDR3 length: 16 residues. V trimming: 0 bases; J trimming: 5 bases; junction bases outside the gene matches: 6. This CDR3 reads CASSQDTGLASETQYF. In DNA, the CDR3 is TGCGCCAGCAGCCAAGACACGGGACTAGCGTCGGAGACCCAGTACTTC.

V gene TRBV18 combines with J gene TRBJ1-3, with D possibly matching TRBD1 (5 bases). Germline V lookup: CDR1 KGHSH, CDR2 LQKENI. The CDR3 length is 14 residues. The V end was cut by 4 bases, the J end by 2 bases, with 9 bases between. CDR3 region: CASSQGSTGNTIYF. CDR3 coding DNA: TGTGCCAGCTCACAGGGGTCAACTGGAAACACCATATATTTT.

The chain employs TRBV4-1 and TRBJ2-7; tentatively, D is TRBD2 (6 bases). The V and J ends lost 0 bases and 0 bases respectively, with 18 bases between them. The CDR3 consists of 18 residues. Looked up from germline, CDR1 is MGHRA and CDR2 is YSYEKL. The CDR3 reads CASSQDGRTIRSSYEQYF. CDR3 DNA: TGCGCCAGCAGCCAAGATGGTCGGACTATCCGAAGCTCCTACGAGCAGTACTTC.

The chain recombines TRBV6-5 with TRBJ1-1, with 9 bases aligning to TRBD1. Looked up from germline, CDR1 is MNHEY and CDR2 is SVGAGI. This CDR3 is 15 amino acids long. The ends lost 4 bases at V and 0 bases at J; junction bases unmatched: 3. In DNA form, the CDR3 reads TGTGCCAGCAGTTTCGACAGGGGGATGAACACTGAAGCTTTCTTT. It codes for CASSFDRGMNTEAFF.

The chain recombines TRBV10-3 with TRBJ1-1; no clear D. The CDR3 runs to 16 residues. CDR1 is ENHRY, CDR2 SYGVKD, per germline. V lost 3 bases, J lost 0 bases, and 14 bases lay in between. The CDR3 DNA reads TGTGCCATCAGTGATGGTCGAAGGCAGCTGAACACTGAAGCTTTCTTT. It translates to CAISDGRRQLNTEAFF.

V and J are TRBV27 and TRBJ1-3; possible D gene TRBD1, 5 bases. Per germline, CDR1 MNHEY and CDR2 SMNVEV (reference sequence). The CDR3 has 14 amino acids. Deletions cut 7 bases from V and 4 bases from J, with 14 bases between. The CDR3 DNA reads TGTGCCAGCACAGGCTCTGGGGCAGGAAACACCATATATTTT. It translates to CASTGSGAGNTIYF.